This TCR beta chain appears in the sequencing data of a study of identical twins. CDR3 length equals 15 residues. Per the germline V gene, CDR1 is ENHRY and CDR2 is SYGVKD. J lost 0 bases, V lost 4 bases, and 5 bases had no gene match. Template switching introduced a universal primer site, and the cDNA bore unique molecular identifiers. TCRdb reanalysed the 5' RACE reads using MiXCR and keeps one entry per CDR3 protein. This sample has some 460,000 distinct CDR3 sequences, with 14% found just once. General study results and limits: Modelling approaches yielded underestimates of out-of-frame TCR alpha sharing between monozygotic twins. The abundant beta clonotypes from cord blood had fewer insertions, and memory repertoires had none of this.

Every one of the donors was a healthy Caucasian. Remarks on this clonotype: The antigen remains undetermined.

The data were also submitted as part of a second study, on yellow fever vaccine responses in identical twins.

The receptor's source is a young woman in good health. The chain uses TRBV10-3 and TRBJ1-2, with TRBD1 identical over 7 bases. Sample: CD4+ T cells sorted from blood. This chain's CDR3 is CAISARGTANYGYTF. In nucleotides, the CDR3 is TGTGCCATCAGTGCAAGAGGGACAGCTAACTATGGCTACACCTTC.